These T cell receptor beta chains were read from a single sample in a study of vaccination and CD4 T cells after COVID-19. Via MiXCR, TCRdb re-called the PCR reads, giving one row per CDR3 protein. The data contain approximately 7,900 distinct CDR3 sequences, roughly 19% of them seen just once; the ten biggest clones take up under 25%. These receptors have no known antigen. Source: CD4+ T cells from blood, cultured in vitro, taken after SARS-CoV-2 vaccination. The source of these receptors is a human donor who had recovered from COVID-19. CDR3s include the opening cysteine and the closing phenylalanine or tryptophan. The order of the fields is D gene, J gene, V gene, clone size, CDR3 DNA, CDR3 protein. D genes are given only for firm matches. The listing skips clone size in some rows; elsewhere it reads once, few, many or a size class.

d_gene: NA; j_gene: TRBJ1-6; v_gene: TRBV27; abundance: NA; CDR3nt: TGTGCCAGCATTTCCGGGGGGGGGACCCAGGAAAGACCCCTCCACTTT; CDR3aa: CASISGGGTQERPLHF
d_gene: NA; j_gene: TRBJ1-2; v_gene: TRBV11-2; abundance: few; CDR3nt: TGTGCCAGCAGCTTAGAAGGGTATGGCTACACCTTC; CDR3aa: CASSLEGYGYTF
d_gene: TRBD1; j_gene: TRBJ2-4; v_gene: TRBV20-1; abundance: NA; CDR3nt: TGCAGTGCTAGAAACCGGGACAGGGGGCAGGGGCAAAACATTCAGTACTTC; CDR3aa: CSARNRDRGQGQNIQYF
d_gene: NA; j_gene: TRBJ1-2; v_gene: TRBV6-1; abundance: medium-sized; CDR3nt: TGTGCCAGCAGCGTTGACAGGCACTATGGCTACACCTTC; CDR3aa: CASSVDRHYGYTF
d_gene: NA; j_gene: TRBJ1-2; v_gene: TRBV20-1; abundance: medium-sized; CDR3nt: TGCAGTGCCCCGCGGTCCGACCGGTACACCTTC; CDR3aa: CSAPRSDRYTF
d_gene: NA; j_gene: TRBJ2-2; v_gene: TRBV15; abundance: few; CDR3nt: TGTGCCACCAGCAGAGATCCTGGGGGCGGGGAGCTGTTTTTT; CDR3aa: CATSRDPGGGELFF
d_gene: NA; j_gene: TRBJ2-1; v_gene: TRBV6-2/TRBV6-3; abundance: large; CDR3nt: TGTGCCAGCATCGCATTTCTGGGATCCCATGAGCAGTTCTTC; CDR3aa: CASIAFLGSHEQFF
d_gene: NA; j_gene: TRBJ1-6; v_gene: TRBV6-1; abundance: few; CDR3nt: TGTGTCAGCAGTCTCCCCCATGATTCACCCCTCCACTTT; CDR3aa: CVSSLPHDSPLHF
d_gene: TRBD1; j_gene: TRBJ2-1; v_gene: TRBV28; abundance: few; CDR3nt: TGTGCCAGCATAACATCCCCGACAGGGGGTGGATCCTACAATGAGCAGTTCTTC; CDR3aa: CASITSPTGGGSYNEQFF
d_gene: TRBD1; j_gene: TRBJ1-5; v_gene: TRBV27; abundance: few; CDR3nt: TGTGCCAGCAGTTTGACAGGGTGGAGTCAGCCCCAGCATTTT; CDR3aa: CASSLTGWSQPQHF
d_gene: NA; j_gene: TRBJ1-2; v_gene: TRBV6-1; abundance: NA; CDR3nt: TGTGCCAGCGGAATAGACAGGCTAATTTATGGCTACACCTTC; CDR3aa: CASGIDRLIYGYTF
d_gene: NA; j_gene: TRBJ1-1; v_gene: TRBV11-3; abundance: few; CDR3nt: TGTGCCAGCAGCTTATCCGGATACACTGAAGCTTTCTTT; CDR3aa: CASSLSGYTEAFF
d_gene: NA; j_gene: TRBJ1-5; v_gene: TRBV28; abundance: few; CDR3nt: TGTGCCAGCAGTCCGGGAAGACGGTGGGGGGTCAAGAATCAGCCCCAGCATTTT; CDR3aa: CASSPGRRWGVKNQPQHF
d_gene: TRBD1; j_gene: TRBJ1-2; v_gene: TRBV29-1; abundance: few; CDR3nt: TGCACCACGCAGGGGGGAAACTATGGCTACACCTTC; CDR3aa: CTTQGGNYGYTF
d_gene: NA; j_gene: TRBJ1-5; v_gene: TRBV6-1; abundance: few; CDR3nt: TGTGCCAGCGCGGGCGCGGGGTATAGCAATCAGCCCCAGCATTTT; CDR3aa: CASAGAGYSNQPQHF
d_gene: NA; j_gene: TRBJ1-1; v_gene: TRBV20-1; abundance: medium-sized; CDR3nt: TGCAGTGCTGGTCGGGGGGATCGAGCTTTCTTT; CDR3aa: CSAGRGDRAFF
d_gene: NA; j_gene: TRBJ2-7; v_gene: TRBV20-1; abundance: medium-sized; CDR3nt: TGCAGTGCCGGGACATCCTACGAGCAGTACTTC; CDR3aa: CSAGTSYEQYF